The 24 T cell receptor beta chains below come from one sample, sequenced in a study of radiotherapy plus CTLA-4 blockade in lung cancer. Generated by immunoSEQ multiplex PCR, the TCRdb table keeps only in-frame clones and is missing some. The data contain approximately 40,000 clones, just over 85% of them singletons. This material consisted of peripheral blood, taken from a patient treated with radiotherapy plus ipilimumab. These receptors were obtained from a human donor with non-small cell lung cancer whose response to radiotherapy plus ipilimumab could not be evaluated.

The chain recombines TRBV10-3 with TRBJ2-3, with 11 bases aligning to TRBD2. V lost 5 bases and J lost 5; bases outside the gene matches: 3. The CDR3 is 14 residues long. Germline assignment: CDR1 ENHRY and CDR2 SYGVKD. CDR3 residues: CAISRLAGRDTQYF. The CDR3 DNA reads TGTGCCATCAGTCGACTAGCGGGGCGAGATACGCAGTATTTT.

A single count supports this clone. The rearrangement links TRBV5-4 to TRBJ2-3; 11 bases agree with TRBD2. The CDR3 sequence is 16 residues long. The V gene end was trimmed by 1 base and the J gene end by 5 bases; junction bases not matched to a gene: 6. Looked up from germline, CDR1 is SGHNT and CDR2 is YYREEE (reference sequence). CDR3 region: CASSLRLAGGVDTQYF. Written as DNA, the CDR3 is TGTGCCAGCAGCTTGCGGCTAGCGGGAGGCGTAGATACGCAGTATTTT.

This rearrangement joins TRBV7-2 to TRBJ2-5; weak D call: TRBD2 (5 bases). The CDR3 covers 13 residues. Trimming stripped 6 bases from V and 7 bases from J, with 15 bases between. Germline CDR1 is SGHTA and CDR2 is FQGNSA. CDR3 sequence reads: CASRDGVIVTQYF. CDR3 nucleotide sequence: TGTGCCAGCAGAGACGGGGTCATAGTGACCCAGTACTTC.

The chain uses TRBV6-1 and TRBJ2-3; 8 nucleotides align to TRBD2. The V gene end was trimmed by 7 bases and the J gene end by 4 bases; junction bases not matched to a gene: 10. This CDR3 is built from 15 residues. Germline CDR1 and CDR2: MNHNS and SASEGT. CDR3: CASIRARGEADTQYF. Written as DNA, the CDR3 is TGTGCCAGCATCCGGGCGCGGGGGGAGGCAGATACGCAGTATTTT.

V is TRBV18 and J is TRBJ1-4, with unresolved D. CDR3 size: 12 residues. V lost 6 bases and J lost 8, with 10 bases in between. Per the germline V gene, CDR1 is KGHSH and CDR2 is LQKENI. As DNA, the CDR3 is TGTGCCAGCTCTCCGCCCGGGGAAAAACTGTTTTTT. Residues: CASSPPGEKLFF. The variable domain in full, completed from reference TRBV18 and TRBJ1-4, reads NAGVMQNPRHLVRRRGQEARLRCSPMKGHSHVYWYRQLPEEGLKFMVYLQKENIIDESGMPKERFSAEFPKEGPSILRIQQVVRGDSAAYFCASSPPGEKLFFGSGTQLSVL.

The CDR3 coding sequence is TGTGCCAGCAGGAGACCGGGACTAGAAGAGACCCAGTACTTC. As protein: CASRRPGLEETQYF. This sequence joins TRBV25-1 and TRBJ2-5, with TRBD2 identical over 8 bases. V shed 6 bases, J shed 3 bases, and the junction held 6 bases outside the gene matches. CDR1 MGHDK and CDR2 SYGVNS come from the germline V gene. There are 14 residues in the CDR3.

The chain is built from TRBV19 and TRBJ1-5; a possible D gene is TRBD1 (6 bases). The length of the CDR3 is 17 residues. V was pared by 7 bases and J by 5 bases, with 24 bases between. In germline, CDR1 is LNHDA, CDR2 SQIVND (reference sequence). Here the CDR3 reads CASIDRVSVKGDQPQHF. In DNA form, the CDR3 reads TGTGCCAGTATTGATAGGGTGTCGGTTAAGGGGGATCAGCCCCAGCATTTT.

The chain couples TRBV11-2 to TRBJ2-7; 7 bases line up with TRBD1. Germline trimming cut 3 bases from V and 4 bases from J; bases unmatched to any gene: 9. The germline gives CDR1 SGHAT, CDR2 FQNNGV. The CDR3 contains 15 residues. The DNA of the CDR3 is TGTGCCAGCAGCTTCGGGACAGACACTTTTTACGAGCAGTACTTC. Its translation is CASSFGTDTFYEQYF. Filled out from reference TRBV11-2 and TRBJ2-7, the complete variable domain reads EAGVAQSPRYKIIEKRQSVAFWCNPISGHATLYWYQQILGQGPKLLIQFQNNGVVDDSQLPKDRFSAERLKGVDSTLKIQPAKLEDSAVYLCASSFGTDTFYEQYFGPGTRLTVT.

This sequence joins TRBV5-4 and TRBJ2-3; 8 positions agree with TRBD1. The CDR3 covers 13 residues. Per germline, CDR1 SGHNT and CDR2 YYREEE (reference sequence). V shed 5 bases, J shed 7 bases, and the junction held 6 bases outside the gene matches. For the CDR3, the DNA is TGTGCCAGCAGTGTACAGGGGGTGAATACGCAGTATTTT. Its translation is CASSVQGVNTQYF. The full variable domain, its missing parts supplied by reference TRBV5-4 and TRBJ2-3, is ETGVTQSPTHLIKTRGQQVTLRCSSQSGHNTVSWYQQALGQGPQFIFQYYREEENGRGNFPPRFSGLQFPNYSSELNVNALELDDSALYLCASSVQGVNTQYFGPGTRLTVL.

The chain links TRBV28 to TRBJ1-2, with D possibly being TRBD1 (6 bases). Trimming stripped 7 bases from V and 3 bases from J, with 12 bases between. CDR1 is MDHEN, CDR2 SYDVKM, per germline. CDR3 length: 13 amino acids. CDR3 DNA: TGTGCCAGCACCCAGGGGAGGGACTATGGCTACACCTTC. Its translation: CASTQGRDYGYTF.

V usage is TRBV6-5 and J usage is TRBJ1-1; D gene ambiguous. The V gene's germline CDR1 is MNHEY and CDR2 SVGAGI. With 6 bases removed from V and 1 base from J, the gap between germline ends came to 15 bases. The CDR3 extends over 15 amino acids. In nucleotides, the CDR3 is TGTGCCAGCAGGAGGTCGAATCCTGGGAACACTGAAGCTTTCTTT. This translates into CASRRSNPGNTEAFF.

This clone showed up just a few times. The chain recombines TRBV11-2 with TRBJ2-1, with 7 bases lining up with TRBD2. J lost 5 bases, V lost 2 bases, and 6 bases had no gene match. The CDR3 contains 15 residues. The V gene's germline CDR1 is SGHAT and CDR2 FQNNGV. The CDR3 bases are TGTGCCAGCAGCTTACTCCGACTAGCCAACAATGAGCAGTTCTTC. Protein product: CASSLLRLANNEQFF.

This sequence joins TRBV7-9 and TRBJ2-7; possibly TRBD1 for D (5 bases). The CDR3 runs to 14 residues. Trimming cost V 1 base and J 2 bases, with 9 bases left between them. Germline CDR1 reads SEHNR; CDR2 reads FQNEAQ (reference sequence). The CDR3 reads CASSLVNRPYEQYF. The DNA for the CDR3 is TGTGCCAGCAGCTTAGTGAACAGGCCCTACGAGCAGTACTTC.

The chain employs TRBV27 and TRBJ2-2; D may be TRBD2 (5 bases). Trimming stripped 5 bases from V and 6 bases from J, with 13 bases between. Germline CDR1 MNHEY, CDR2 SMNVEV (reference sequence). The length of the CDR3 is 14 residues. The CDR3 loop reads CASSPYGSAGELFF. Here the CDR3 DNA reads TGTGCCAGCAGTCCCTATGGGAGCGCCGGGGAGCTGTTTTTT.

This clone was observed once. This chain connects TRBV7-2 to TRBJ2-4; a weak D match, TRBD2 (5 bases). The length of the CDR3 is 15 residues. The germline V gene has CDR1 SGHTA and CDR2 FQGNSA. The germline V and J ends were trimmed by 3 bases and 1 base, with 10 bases remaining between them. The DNA for the CDR3 is TGTGCCAGCAGCTTTAGCCCGGGGGCCAAAAACATTCAGTACTTC. It codes for CASSFSPGAKNIQYF.

The chain employs TRBV28 and TRBJ2-7; 10 bases match TRBD1. CDR1 and CDR2 (germline): MDHEN, SYDVKM. V shed 4 bases, J shed 3 bases, and the junction held 3 bases outside the gene matches. The CDR3 covers 14 residues. The CDR3 sequence is CASSSGTGDYEQYF. CDR3 nucleotide sequence: TGTGCCAGCAGTTCCGGGACAGGGGACTACGAGCAGTACTTC. The complete variable domain, with remaining parts taken from reference TRBV28 and TRBJ2-7, reads DVKVTQSSRYLVKRTGEKVFLECVQDMDHENMFWYRQDPGLGLRLIYFSYDVKMKEKGDIPEGYSVSREKKERFSLILESASTNQTSMYLCASSSGTGDYEQYFGPGTRLTVT.

This chain uses TRBV19 with TRBJ1-6; TRBD1 matches 10 bases. Trimming removed 2 bases from V and 7 bases from J; junction bases left unmatched: 2. The CDR3 has 15 residues. Germline V gives CDR1 LNHDA, CDR2 SQIVND (reference sequence). CDR3 coding DNA: TGTGCCAGTAGTATAATGGGACAGGGGAATTCACCCCTCCACTTT. Translating it yields CASSIMGQGNSPLHF.

In DNA form, the CDR3 reads TGCGCCAGCAGTGAGTCGCAGCTAGCGGGGGGCATCACCGGGGAGCTGTTTTTT. This encodes CASSESQLAGGITGELFF. The V and J genes are TRBV10-1 and TRBJ2-2; 11 positions match TRBD2. V was clipped by 0 bases and J by 4 bases; unmatched bases: 7. Germline V gene data show CDR1 as WNHNN and CDR2 as SYGVQD (reference sequence). This CDR3 is built from 18 residues.

V is TRBV18 and J is TRBJ2-2, with 7 nucleotides matching TRBD1. The J segment lost 4 bases and the V segment lost 1 base, leaving 0 bases of the junction unmatched. In germline, CDR1 is KGHSH, CDR2 LQKENI. The CDR3 consists of 14 residues. The CDR3 bases are TGTGCCAGCTCACCACGGACAGGCACCGGGGAGCTGTTTTTT. Protein: CASSPRTGTGELFF.

This clone is a singleton in its sample. The rearrangement joins TRBV6-6 to TRBJ1-1, with a possible D match to TRBD1 (6 bases). In germline, CDR1 is MNHNY, CDR2 SVGAGI (reference sequence). V lost 4 bases and J lost 3, with 12 bases in between. This CDR3 region has 14 residues. In DNA, the CDR3 is TGTGCCAGCAGTTTCCAAACAGGGCACACTGAAGCTTTCTTT. As protein: CASSFQTGHTEAFF.

CDR3 bases: TGTGCCAGCAGTTTGGGGCCTACCGGGGAGCTGTTTTTT. It yields the protein CASSLGPTGELFF. The chain has TRBV27 and TRBJ2-2; possible D gene TRBD1, 5 bases. This CDR3 region has 13 residues. The V end lost 3 bases, the J end lost 5 bases, and 7 bases lay between the germline ends. CDR1 and CDR2 (germline): MNHEY, SMNVEV (reference sequence).

J is TRBJ2-3 and V is TRBV28; possibly TRBD1 for D (6 bases). The CDR3 has 12 residues. Germline V gene sequence: CDR1 MDHEN, CDR2 SYDVKM. V dropped 6 bases and J dropped 6 bases, with 10 bases sitting between them. This CDR3 is CASSQGWDTQYF. CDR3 DNA sequence: TGTGCCAGCAGCCAGGGGTGGGATACGCAGTATTTT.

The rearrangement uses TRBV2 and TRBJ1-5, with a possible D match to TRBD1 (5 bases). Germline V gene lookup returns CDR1 SNHLY and CDR2 FYNNEI. The CDR3 has 15 residues. The ends were cut back, 8 bases at V and 2 bases at J, with 16 bases in the middle. The chain's CDR3 is CASQRTFIGNQPQHF. CDR3 nucleotide sequence: TGTGCCAGCCAAAGGACATTTATTGGCAATCAGCCCCAGCATTTT.

The chain combines TRBV28 with TRBJ1-5; TRBD1 matches at 7 bases. This CDR3 has 14 residues. Germline V gene sequence: CDR1 MDHEN, CDR2 SYDVKM. The V and J ends lost 3 bases and 7 bases, in that order; junction bases with no gene match: 6. This chain's CDR3 is CASSFRQGPQPQHF. As DNA, the CDR3 is TGTGCCAGCAGTTTTCGACAGGGACCCCAGCCCCAGCATTTT.